A single sample is the source of the 8 T cell receptor beta chains below, sequenced in a study of blood T cells in healthy people across ages. Then a second PCR, running about 6 to 12 cycles, was carried out with a sample-barcoded 5' primer and a J-beta primer mix. MiXCR, applied by TCRdb to the 5' RACE reads, yields one record per CDR3 protein. This repertoire shows some 850,000 distinct CDR3 sequences, 20% to 30% found once; its top ten account for 3%. These data were also filed under a second study, of T cells of mothers and their children.

The material sequenced was blood. Every receptor here comes from a boy aged 10-17 years in good health.

This sequence joins TRBV29-1 and TRBJ1-1; D is perhaps TRBD1 (6 bases). V was trimmed by 7 bases and J by 6 bases, leaving 15 bases between them. CDR1 and CDR2 from the germline V gene are SQVTM and ANQGSEA. The CDR3 runs 12 residues. The CDR3 sequence is CSEAGTYPEAFF. CDR3 in DNA: TGCAGCGAGGCCGGGACATACCCTGAAGCTTTCTTT. The complete variable domain, with remaining parts taken from reference TRBV29-1 and TRBJ1-1, reads SAVISQKPSRDICQRGTSLTIQCQVDSQVTMMFWYRQQPGQSLTLIATANQGSEATYESGFVIDKFPISRPNLTFSTLTVSNMSPEDSSIYLCSEAGTYPEAFFGQGTRLTVV.

This clonotype was detected only a few times. The gene calls are TRBV5-1 and TRBJ2-3; D is unresolved. The V and J ends lost 4 bases and 4 bases respectively, with 13 bases between them. Germline values: CDR1 SGHRS, CDR2 YFSETQ. The CDR3 consists of 14 residues. The CDR3 bases are TGCGCCAGCAGCCCGAGAACCCTCCCAGATACGCAGTATTTT. Translation gives CASSPRTLPDTQYF.

V usage is TRBV20-1 and J usage is TRBJ2-1; 7 bases agree with TRBD1. Per germline, CDR1 DFQATT and CDR2 SNEGSKA (reference sequence). Losses at the gene ends were 7 bases for V and 4 bases for J; bases not matched to a gene: 19. This CDR3 spans 17 amino acids. CDR3 sequence: CSVIPLQGRVMYNEQFF. The DNA for the CDR3 is TGCAGTGTCATACCCTTACAGGGGAGAGTTATGTACAATGAGCAGTTCTTC.

This sequence joins TRBV5-1 and TRBJ1-1; perhaps TRBD1 as D (6 bases). Trimming shortened V by 6 bases and J by 5 bases, and 20 bases separated the two germline ends. This CDR3 is built from 15 residues. Germline V CDR1 and CDR2: SGHRS, YFSETQ. The CDR3 here is CASKLEVQGYTEAFF. The CDR3 DNA follows: TGCGCCAGCAAGCTTGAAGTACAGGGTTATACTGAAGCTTTCTTT.

J is TRBJ1-2 and V is TRBV7-3, with D possibly TRBD1 on 5 matching bases. V lost 2 bases, J lost 4 bases, and 11 bases lay in between. The germline CDR1 and CDR2 sequences are SGHTA and FQGTGA. The CDR3 totals 14 residues. CDR3 sequence: CASSLYGGPYGYTF. DNA for the CDR3: TGTGCCAGCAGCTTATACGGGGGACCCTATGGCTACACCTTC.

The rearrangement links TRBV12-3 or TRBV12-4 to TRBJ1-2, with TRBD1 matching 11 bases. CDR3 size: 14 residues. Trimming took 8 bases from V and 4 from J; bases not matched to a gene: 6. CDR3 nucleotides: TGTGCCAGCGGTGGACAGGGGGCTTCCTATGGCTACACCTTC. The encoded protein is CASGGQGASYGYTF.

The rearrangement joins TRBV5-6 to TRBJ2-4, with 9 nucleotides matching TRBD1. Germline CDR1 is SGHDT and CDR2 is YYEEEE. The CDR3 extends over 16 amino acids. V trimming: 0 bases; J trimming: 5 bases; junction bases outside the gene matches: 6. The CDR3 protein is CASSLVSGQGENIQYF. The CDR3 nucleotides are TGTGCCAGCAGCTTGGTTTCGGGACAGGGTGAAAACATTCAGTACTTC.

This clonotype was seen more than once but under ten times. J is TRBJ2-5 and V is TRBV20-1; possible D gene TRBD2, 5 bases. The CDR3 extends over 15 amino acids. Germline CDR1 DFQATT, CDR2 SNEGSKA (reference sequence). With 0 bases removed from V and 2 bases from J, the gap between germline ends came to 13 bases. This CDR3 reads CSARDPLSGQETQYF. CDR3 in DNA: TGCAGTGCTAGAGATCCTCTGAGCGGACAAGAGACCCAGTACTTC.